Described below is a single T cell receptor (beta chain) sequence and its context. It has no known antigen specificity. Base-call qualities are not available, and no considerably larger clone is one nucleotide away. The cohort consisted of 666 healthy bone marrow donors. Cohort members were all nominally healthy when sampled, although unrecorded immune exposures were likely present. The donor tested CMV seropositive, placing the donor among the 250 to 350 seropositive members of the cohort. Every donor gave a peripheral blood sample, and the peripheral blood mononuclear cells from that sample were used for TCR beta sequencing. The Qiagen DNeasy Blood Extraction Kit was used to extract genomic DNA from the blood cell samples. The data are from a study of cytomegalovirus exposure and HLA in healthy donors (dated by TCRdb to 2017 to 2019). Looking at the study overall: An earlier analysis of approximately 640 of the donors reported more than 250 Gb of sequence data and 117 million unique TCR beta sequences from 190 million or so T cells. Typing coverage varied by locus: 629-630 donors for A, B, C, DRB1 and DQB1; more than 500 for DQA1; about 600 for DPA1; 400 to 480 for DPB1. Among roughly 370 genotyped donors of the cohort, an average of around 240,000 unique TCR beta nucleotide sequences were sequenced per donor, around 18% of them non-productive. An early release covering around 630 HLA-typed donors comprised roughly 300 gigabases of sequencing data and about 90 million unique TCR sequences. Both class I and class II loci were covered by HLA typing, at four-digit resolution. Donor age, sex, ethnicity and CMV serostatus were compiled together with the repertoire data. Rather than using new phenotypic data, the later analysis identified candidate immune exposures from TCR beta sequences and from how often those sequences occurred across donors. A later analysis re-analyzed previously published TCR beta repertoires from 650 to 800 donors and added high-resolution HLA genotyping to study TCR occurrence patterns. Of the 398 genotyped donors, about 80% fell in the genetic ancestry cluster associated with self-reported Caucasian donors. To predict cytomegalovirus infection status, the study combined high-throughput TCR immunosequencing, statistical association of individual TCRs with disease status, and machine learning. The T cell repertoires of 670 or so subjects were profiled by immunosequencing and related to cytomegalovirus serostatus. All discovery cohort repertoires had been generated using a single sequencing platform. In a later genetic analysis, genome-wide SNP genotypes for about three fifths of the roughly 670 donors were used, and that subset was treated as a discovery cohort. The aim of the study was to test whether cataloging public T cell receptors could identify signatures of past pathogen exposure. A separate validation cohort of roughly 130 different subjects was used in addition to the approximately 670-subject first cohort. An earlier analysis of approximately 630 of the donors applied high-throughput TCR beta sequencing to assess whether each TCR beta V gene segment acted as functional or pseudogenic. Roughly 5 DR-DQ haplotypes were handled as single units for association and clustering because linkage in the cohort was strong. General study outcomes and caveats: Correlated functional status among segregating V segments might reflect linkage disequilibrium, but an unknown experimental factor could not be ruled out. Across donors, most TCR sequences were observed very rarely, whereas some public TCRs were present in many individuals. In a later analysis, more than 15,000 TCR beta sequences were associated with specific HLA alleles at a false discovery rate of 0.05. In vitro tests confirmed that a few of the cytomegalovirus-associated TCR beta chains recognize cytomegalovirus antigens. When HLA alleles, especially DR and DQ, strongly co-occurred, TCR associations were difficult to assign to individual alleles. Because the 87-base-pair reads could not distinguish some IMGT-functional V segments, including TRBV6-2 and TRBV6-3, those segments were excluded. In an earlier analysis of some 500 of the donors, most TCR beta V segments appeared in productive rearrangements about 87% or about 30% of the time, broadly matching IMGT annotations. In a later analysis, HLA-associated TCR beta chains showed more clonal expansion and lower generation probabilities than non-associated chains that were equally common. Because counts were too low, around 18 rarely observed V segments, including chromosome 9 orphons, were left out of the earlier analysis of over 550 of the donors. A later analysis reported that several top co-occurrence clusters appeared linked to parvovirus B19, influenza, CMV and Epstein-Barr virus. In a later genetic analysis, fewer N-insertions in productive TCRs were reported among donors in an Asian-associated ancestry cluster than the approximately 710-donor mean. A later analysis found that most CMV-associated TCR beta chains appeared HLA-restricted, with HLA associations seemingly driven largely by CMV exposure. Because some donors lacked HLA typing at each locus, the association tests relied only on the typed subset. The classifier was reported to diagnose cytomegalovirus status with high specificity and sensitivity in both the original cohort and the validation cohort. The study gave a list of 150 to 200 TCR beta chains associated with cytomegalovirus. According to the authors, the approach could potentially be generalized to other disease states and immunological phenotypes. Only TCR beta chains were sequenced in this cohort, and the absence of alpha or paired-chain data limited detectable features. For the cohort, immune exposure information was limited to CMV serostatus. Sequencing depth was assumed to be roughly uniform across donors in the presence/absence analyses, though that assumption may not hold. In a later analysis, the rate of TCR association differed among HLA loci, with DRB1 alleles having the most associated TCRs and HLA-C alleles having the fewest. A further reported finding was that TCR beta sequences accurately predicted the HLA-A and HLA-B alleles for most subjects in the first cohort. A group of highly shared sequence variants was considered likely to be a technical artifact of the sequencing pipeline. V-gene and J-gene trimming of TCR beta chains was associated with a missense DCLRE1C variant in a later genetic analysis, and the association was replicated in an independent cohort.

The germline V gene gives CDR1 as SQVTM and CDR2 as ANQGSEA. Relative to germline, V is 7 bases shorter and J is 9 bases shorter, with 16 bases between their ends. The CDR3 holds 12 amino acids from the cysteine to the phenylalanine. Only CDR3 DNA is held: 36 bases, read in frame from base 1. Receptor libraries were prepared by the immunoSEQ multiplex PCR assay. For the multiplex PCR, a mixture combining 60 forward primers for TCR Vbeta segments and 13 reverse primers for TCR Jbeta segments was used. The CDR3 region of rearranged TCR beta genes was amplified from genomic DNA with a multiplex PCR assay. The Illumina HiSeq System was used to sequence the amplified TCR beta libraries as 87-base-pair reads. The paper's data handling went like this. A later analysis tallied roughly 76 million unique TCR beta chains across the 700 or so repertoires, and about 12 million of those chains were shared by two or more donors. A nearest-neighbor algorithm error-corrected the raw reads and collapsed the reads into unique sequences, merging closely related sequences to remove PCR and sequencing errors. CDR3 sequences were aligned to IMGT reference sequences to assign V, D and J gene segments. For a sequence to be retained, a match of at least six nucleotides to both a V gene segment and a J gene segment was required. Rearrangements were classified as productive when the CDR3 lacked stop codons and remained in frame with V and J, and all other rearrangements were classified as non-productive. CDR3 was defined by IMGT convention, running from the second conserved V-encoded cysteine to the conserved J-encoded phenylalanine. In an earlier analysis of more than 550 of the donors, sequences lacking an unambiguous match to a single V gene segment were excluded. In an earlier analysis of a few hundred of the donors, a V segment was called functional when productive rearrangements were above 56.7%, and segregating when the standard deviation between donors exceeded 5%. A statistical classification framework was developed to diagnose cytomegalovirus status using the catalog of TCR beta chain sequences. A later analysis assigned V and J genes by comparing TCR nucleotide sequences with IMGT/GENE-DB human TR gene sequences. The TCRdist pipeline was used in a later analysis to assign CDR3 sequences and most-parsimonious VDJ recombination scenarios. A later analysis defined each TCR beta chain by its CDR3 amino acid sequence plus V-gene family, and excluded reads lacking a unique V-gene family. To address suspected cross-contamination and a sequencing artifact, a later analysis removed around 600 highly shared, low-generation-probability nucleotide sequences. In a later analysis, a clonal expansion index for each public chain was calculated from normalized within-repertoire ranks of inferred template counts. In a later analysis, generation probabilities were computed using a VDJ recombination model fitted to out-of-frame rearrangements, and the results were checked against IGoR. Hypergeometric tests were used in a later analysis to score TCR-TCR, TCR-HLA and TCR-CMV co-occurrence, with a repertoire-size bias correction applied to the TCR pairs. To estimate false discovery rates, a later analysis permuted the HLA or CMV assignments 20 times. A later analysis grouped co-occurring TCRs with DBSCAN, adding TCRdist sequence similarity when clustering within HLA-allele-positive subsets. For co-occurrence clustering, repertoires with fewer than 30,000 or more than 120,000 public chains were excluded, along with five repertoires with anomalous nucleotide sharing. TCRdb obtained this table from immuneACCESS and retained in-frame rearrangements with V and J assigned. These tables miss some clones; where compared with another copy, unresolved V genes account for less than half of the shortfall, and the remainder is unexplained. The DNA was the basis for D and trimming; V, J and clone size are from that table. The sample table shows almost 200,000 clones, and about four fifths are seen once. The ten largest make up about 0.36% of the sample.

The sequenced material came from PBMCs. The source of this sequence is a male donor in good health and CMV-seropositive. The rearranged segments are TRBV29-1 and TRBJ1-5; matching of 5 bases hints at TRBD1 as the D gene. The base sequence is TGCAGCGCCTCATTTACAGGTCGGCCCCAGCATTTT. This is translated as CSASFTGRPQHF.